This is a list of T cell receptor beta chains from one sample in a study of blood T cell repertoires in COVID-19. This table comes from immunoSEQ multiplex PCR, and its TCRdb copy is limited to in-frame clones, with some not included. The sample carries about 270,000 clones, more than 75% recorded once. Sample: PBMCs or T cells enriched from blood (not recorded which). The source is a woman aged 35 to 49 with acute COVID-19. Each CDR3 is given with its conserved first and last residue. A D gene is named only where the DNA matches it firmly. Not all rows give a size; the values are once, few, many and, for expanded clones, a class.

d_call: NA; j_call: TRBJ2-1; clone_size: NA; v_call: TRBV6-2/TRBV6-3; cdr3_nt: TGTGCCAGCAGGCCTCAGTATAATGAGCAGTTCTTC; cdr3_aa: CASRPQYNEQFF
d_call: NA; j_call: TRBJ2-1; clone_size: once; v_call: TRBV7-9; cdr3_nt: TGTGCCAGCAGCCCCGACAGGTTCTACAATGAGCAGTTCTTC; cdr3_aa: CASSPDRFYNEQFF
d_call: NA; j_call: TRBJ2-5; clone_size: once; v_call: TRBV5-5; cdr3_nt: TGTGCCAGCAGCTTGGGTCGACAAGGAAAAGAGACCCAGTACTTC; cdr3_aa: CASSLGRQGKETQYF
d_call: NA; j_call: TRBJ2-7; clone_size: NA; v_call: TRBV30; cdr3_nt: TGTGCCTGGAGTCTTCTCCGACACTCCTACGAGCAGTACTTC; cdr3_aa: CAWSLLRHSYEQYF
d_call: TRBD1; j_call: TRBJ1-4; clone_size: NA; v_call: TRBV4-1; cdr3_nt: TGCGCCAGCAGCCAAACCGGGACAGCTAATGAAAAACTGTTTTTT; cdr3_aa: CASSQTGTANEKLFF
d_call: NA; j_call: TRBJ1-2; clone_size: once; v_call: TRBV28; cdr3_nt: TGTGCCAGCACCTTACCGACAGCCTCTAACTATGGCTACACCTTC; cdr3_aa: CASTLPTASNYGYTF
d_call: TRBD1; j_call: TRBJ2-5; clone_size: NA; v_call: TRBV7-8; cdr3_nt: TGTGCCAGCAGCTTACGGGACAGGGGTCACACCTTATACTTC; cdr3_aa: CASSLRDRGHTLYF
d_call: TRBD1; j_call: TRBJ1-1; clone_size: NA; v_call: TRBV29-1; cdr3_nt: TGCAGCGCCGCTCAGGGGGGAAATACTGAAGCTTTCTTT; cdr3_aa: CSAAQGGNTEAFF
d_call: NA; j_call: TRBJ1-2; clone_size: NA; v_call: TRBV18; cdr3_nt: TGTGCCAGCTCACCACCCTTACTTAACTATGGCTACACCTTC; cdr3_aa: CASSPPLLNYGYTF
d_call: NA; j_call: TRBJ2-7; clone_size: NA; v_call: TRBV4-1; cdr3_nt: TGCGCCAGCAGCCAACGGGACAACTACGAGCAGTACTTC; cdr3_aa: CASSQRDNYEQYF
d_call: TRBD2; j_call: TRBJ2-1; clone_size: once; v_call: TRBV6-1; cdr3_nt: TGTGCCAGCAGTGAGAGACTAGGCGGGAGCTCCTACAATGAGCAGTTCTTC; cdr3_aa: CASSERLGGSSYNEQFF
d_call: TRBD2; j_call: TRBJ2-5; clone_size: once; v_call: TRBV6-5; cdr3_nt: TGTGCCAGCAGTCCGAGGCTAGCGGAAGAGACCCAGTACTTC; cdr3_aa: CASSPRLAEETQYF
d_call: NA; j_call: TRBJ2-7; clone_size: once; v_call: TRBV15; cdr3_nt: TGTGCCACCAGCAGGGACAGTAGCTCCTACGAGCAGTACTTC; cdr3_aa: CATSRDSSSYEQYF
d_call: NA; j_call: TRBJ1-5; clone_size: NA; v_call: TRBV2; cdr3_nt: TGTGCCAGCAGTTCGGGCGGGGGCGGCAATCAGCCCCAGCATTTT; cdr3_aa: CASSSGGGGNQPQHF
d_call: TRBD2; j_call: TRBJ2-7; clone_size: NA; v_call: TRBV3-1/TRBV3-2; cdr3_nt: TGTGCCAGCAGCCAGGGGACTAGCGGGGGGTACGAGCAGTACTTC; cdr3_aa: CASSQGTSGGYEQYF
d_call: TRBD1; j_call: TRBJ1-1; clone_size: NA; v_call: TRBV19; cdr3_nt: TGTGCCAGTAGGCGGGGACAGCAGAACACTGAAGCTTTCTTT; cdr3_aa: CASRRGQQNTEAFF
d_call: NA; j_call: TRBJ2-7; clone_size: NA; v_call: TRBV5-6; cdr3_nt: TGTGCCAGCAGCCCCATATCCGGGACAATTCCAAACGAGCAGTACTTC; cdr3_aa: CASSPISGTIPNEQYF
d_call: TRBD2; j_call: TRBJ2-3; clone_size: once; v_call: TRBV6-6; cdr3_nt: TGTGCCAGCAGTCCCCGGGCAGCGGGGGGGCAAGATACGCAGTATTTT; cdr3_aa: CASSPRAAGGQDTQYF
d_call: NA; j_call: TRBJ2-7; clone_size: few; v_call: TRBV6-5; cdr3_nt: TGTGCCAGCAATTCCGCGGCGGATTCCTACGAGCAGTACTTC; cdr3_aa: CASNSAADSYEQYF
d_call: TRBD1; j_call: TRBJ1-4; clone_size: once; v_call: TRBV5-1; cdr3_nt: TGCGCCAGCAGCCCGACAGGGGGAAATGAAAAACTGTTTTTT; cdr3_aa: CASSPTGGNEKLFF
d_call: NA; j_call: TRBJ2-2; clone_size: NA; v_call: TRBV5-1; cdr3_nt: TGCGCCAGCACTAGACAGGCTGCGAACACCGGGGAGCTGTTTTTT; cdr3_aa: CASTRQAANTGELFF
d_call: TRBD2; j_call: TRBJ2-3; clone_size: NA; v_call: TRBV6-1; cdr3_nt: TGTGCCAGCAGTGAAAGCGGGGGGTCGACTAGGTATTTT; cdr3_aa: CASSESGGSTRYF
d_call: NA; j_call: TRBJ2-6; clone_size: NA; v_call: TRBV5-1; cdr3_nt: TGCGCCAGCAGCTCGGGATCCTCTGGGGCCAACGTCCTGACTTTC; cdr3_aa: CASSSGSSGANVLTF
d_call: NA; j_call: TRBJ1-3; clone_size: NA; v_call: TRBV28; cdr3_nt: TGTGCCAGCACCGTCTTAGGGGAAGGAAACACCATATATTTT; cdr3_aa: CASTVLGEGNTIYF
d_call: TRBD1; j_call: TRBJ1-1; clone_size: NA; v_call: TRBV29-1; cdr3_nt: TGCAGCGTCTTGGGACAGGTACGAGTCGCTGAAGCTTTCTTT; cdr3_aa: CSVLGQVRVAEAFF
d_call: NA; j_call: TRBJ2-6; clone_size: NA; v_call: TRBV28; cdr3_nt: TGTGCCAGCAGTTTGCCTCAGGCGCACTCTGGGGCCAACGTCCTGACTTTC; cdr3_aa: CASSLPQAHSGANVLTF
d_call: NA; j_call: TRBJ1-4; clone_size: few; v_call: TRBV9; cdr3_nt: TGTGCCAGCAGCGCGAGGGAGGGAGGGGCTAATGAAAAACTGTTTTTT; cdr3_aa: CASSAREGGANEKLFF
d_call: NA; j_call: TRBJ2-2; clone_size: once; v_call: TRBV7-7; cdr3_nt: TGTGCTAGCAGCACCGACAGAACCGGGGAGCTGTTTTTT; cdr3_aa: CASSTDRTGELFF
d_call: TRBD1; j_call: TRBJ2-7; clone_size: NA; v_call: TRBV4-1; cdr3_nt: TGCGCCAGCAGCCAAGCCCCCGGACAGGGGGCATACGAGCAGTACTTC; cdr3_aa: CASSQAPGQGAYEQYF
d_call: NA; j_call: TRBJ1-2; clone_size: NA; v_call: TRBV18; cdr3_nt: TGTGCCAGCTCACTACAGGGTAACTACTACACCTTC; cdr3_aa: CASSLQGNYYTF
d_call: TRBD2; j_call: TRBJ2-5; clone_size: NA; v_call: TRBV7-2; cdr3_nt: TGTGCCAGCAGCTCTAGCGGATTCCAAGAGACCCAGTACTTC; cdr3_aa: CASSSSGFQETQYF
d_call: NA; j_call: TRBJ2-1; clone_size: NA; v_call: TRBV2; cdr3_nt: TGTGCCAGCACGAGCGTCAATGAGCAGTTCTTC; cdr3_aa: CASTSVNEQFF
d_call: NA; j_call: TRBJ1-5; clone_size: NA; v_call: TRBV5-1; cdr3_nt: TGCGCCAGCAGCCCGGACGGGGTCAATCAGCCCCAGCATTTT; cdr3_aa: CASSPDGVNQPQHF
d_call: NA; j_call: TRBJ2-2; clone_size: NA; v_call: TRBV27; cdr3_nt: TGTGCCGTCCGAGGGCCCAACACCGGGGAGCTGTTTTTT; cdr3_aa: CAVRGPNTGELFF
d_call: NA; j_call: TRBJ1-4; clone_size: NA; v_call: TRBV4-1; cdr3_nt: TGCGCCAGCAGCCAAGATCGCCAAGCCTCACGGGAAAAACTGTTTTTT; cdr3_aa: CASSQDRQASREKLFF
d_call: NA; j_call: TRBJ1-5; clone_size: NA; v_call: TRBV28; cdr3_nt: TGTGCCAGCACGCCCCAGGGCAGGGGAGGCAATCAGCCCCAGCATTTT; cdr3_aa: CASTPQGRGGNQPQHF
d_call: NA; j_call: TRBJ2-5; clone_size: NA; v_call: TRBV11-2; cdr3_nt: TGTGCCAGCAGCTTAGGCGAAGCGGGTGGGTTAGAGACCCAGTACTTC; cdr3_aa: CASSLGEAGGLETQYF
d_call: NA; j_call: TRBJ1-2; clone_size: once; v_call: TRBV27; cdr3_nt: TGTGCCAGCAGTACGCGTAATCAGGGGAACTATGGCTACACCTTC; cdr3_aa: CASSTRNQGNYGYTF
d_call: TRBD1; j_call: TRBJ2-7; clone_size: NA; v_call: TRBV7-2; cdr3_nt: TGTGCCAGCAGCCATCAGGGGGCCTCCTACGAGCAGTACTTC; cdr3_aa: CASSHQGASYEQYF
d_call: NA; j_call: TRBJ2-5; clone_size: NA; v_call: TRBV9; cdr3_nt: TGTGCCAGCAGCGTAGAGGAGGGGCCACAACAGACCCAGTACTTC; cdr3_aa: CASSVEEGPQQTQYF
d_call: NA; j_call: TRBJ1-1; clone_size: NA; v_call: TRBV10-3; cdr3_nt: TGTGCCATCAGGCCGACAGAAAAGAGCACTGAAGCTTTCTTT; cdr3_aa: CAIRPTEKSTEAFF
d_call: TRBD2; j_call: TRBJ2-3; clone_size: NA; v_call: TRBV6-5; cdr3_nt: TGTGCCAGCAGCCTGTCGGGAGGTGGAGATACGCAGTATTTT; cdr3_aa: CASSLSGGGDTQYF
d_call: NA; j_call: TRBJ2-5; clone_size: NA; v_call: TRBV6-5; cdr3_nt: TGTGCCAGCAGCGCCGAGATAGCCGAAGAGACCCAGTACTTC; cdr3_aa: CASSAEIAEETQYF
d_call: NA; j_call: TRBJ1-1; clone_size: NA; v_call: TRBV18; cdr3_nt: TGTGCCAGCTCACCAGGGGCATTGGGAAACACTGAAGCTTTCTTT; cdr3_aa: CASSPGALGNTEAFF
d_call: NA; j_call: TRBJ1-5; clone_size: NA; v_call: TRBV30; cdr3_nt: TGTGCCTGGAGTTTGGGGGGGGGCAATCAGCCCCAGCATTTT; cdr3_aa: CAWSLGGGNQPQHF
d_call: TRBD1; j_call: TRBJ1-1; clone_size: NA; v_call: TRBV28; cdr3_nt: TGTGCCAGCAGTTTAACGGGACAGGGTACTGAAGCTTTCTTT; cdr3_aa: CASSLTGQGTEAFF
d_call: TRBD2; j_call: TRBJ2-1; clone_size: once; v_call: TRBV4-1; cdr3_nt: TGCGCCAGCAGCACAGGGACTAGCGGGGGGAATGAGCAGTTCTTC; cdr3_aa: CASSTGTSGGNEQFF